This TCR beta chain derives from a study of T cells in Graves' hyperthyroidism and ophthalmopathy (dated by TCRdb to the late 2010s). About the full investigation: Peripheral blood was sampled at the time of initial diagnosis, prior to any treatment. TCR Vbeta CDR3 sequencing of approximately 140 peripheral blood samples (roughly 41 ophthalmopathy, over 70 hyperthyroidism and roughly 17 progressor patients) is reported in the paper. In more than 5 Graves' hyperthyroidism patients, the study also compared T-cell repertoires from thyroid tissue with T-cell repertoires from blood. Prospective prediction of ophthalmopathy was tested in an independent validation cohort of 18 to 20 hyperthyroidism patients and around 16 patients who later progressed to ophthalmopathy. Following sampling, methimazole starting at 30 mg daily was given to hyperthyroidism patients, and high-dose intravenous methylprednisolone was given to ophthalmopathy patients. A discovery cohort of approximately 97 patients, approximately 45 with Graves' ophthalmopathy and approximately 57 with stable Graves' hyperthyroidism, was used to find distinguishing TCR V-J signatures. For training and testing, the roughly 100 patients in the discovery cohort were randomly divided in a 7:3 ratio. The research as a whole found: No statistical method was used to set the sample size in advance, and investigators knew the group allocation. In validation, progression to ophthalmopathy was predicted by the model with nearly 71% sensitivity and around 76% specificity, a median of around 5.9 months before onset. Most expanded thyroid clonotypes (frequency above 0.001) were also detected in blood, a finding suggesting that blood repertoires may reflect thyroid immune responses. A 13 V-J signature model separated ophthalmopathy from stable hyperthyroidism, with just over 85% sensitivity and roughly 84% specificity in cross-validation and 80%/75% in testing.

The TCR beta CDR3 regions were amplified from the RNA transcripts. For the first round of RT-PCR on the TCR CDR3, the HTBI primer set was used together with the Qiagen OneStep RT-PCR kit. Libraries were constructed in a second round of multiplex PCR, after which size selection and purification were performed. Sequencing of the libraries was done on an Illumina HiSeq2000 using paired-end 100 bp reads. In the original analysis: SOAPnuke was used to process the raw data, removing reads that contained adapters or uncalled bases, had a mean Phred below 15, or lacked an exact match to the constant primer or identifier. High-quality paired reads were merged using COPE v1.2.5, and each unique nucleotide sequence was defined as a clonotype. MiTCR v1.1 was used to align clonotypes to the IMGT TRBV, TRBD and TRBJ reference segments. Analysis was restricted to V-J combinations with a frequency above 0.0001, which covered roughly 99% of repertoires. The TCS score was defined as F50 (clonal expansion) divided by E x V (chaos), with BLOSUM62-based TCRdist calculated between CDR3 peptides within each V-J. Welch's t-statistics and random forest reduced roughly 540 V-J features to 13, which were used in a naive Bayes classifier (R e1071). TCRdb reprocessed the public reads (quality trimming at Q25 with fastp, clone calling with MiXCR) and kept in-frame beta chains. Rows with one shared CDR3 protein collapse into an entry with the most common genes and DNA. TCRdb, not the original authors, processed these V and J calls. This sample is represented by hundreds of thousands of distinct CDR3 sequences; approximately 15% of them were singletons. Around 14% of the sample comes from the top ten.

A patient counted as having stable Graves' hyperthyroidism if no progression to ophthalmopathy occurred over 18 months of follow-up. Hyperthyroidism patients were aged 18 to 65 years and newly diagnosed, with disease duration of less than 2 months. Exclusion was applied to patients with uncontrolled infections, other autoimmune diseases, pregnancy or lactation. Diagnoses were based on clinical symptoms, serum thyroxine and TRAb, thyroid ultrasound and orbital computed tomography. PBMCs were isolated from around 10 ml of fresh peripheral blood by Ficoll-Paque density gradient centrifugation. Total RNA was extracted with Trizol reagent, and quality was checked on an Agilent 2100 Bioanalyzer. V is clipped by 4 bases and J by 6 bases, and the sequence between their germline boundaries is 16 bases long. Sequences SGHRS (CDR1) and YFSETQ (CDR2) are obtained from the germline V gene. The CDR3 contains 14 residues, cysteine and phenylalanine counted. Only the CDR3 portion is preserved as DNA: 42 bases, with reading frame beginning at the first base.

This clonotype was seen many times. What antigen it recognizes has not been identified. Within one base of it there is no much larger clone, and no base qualities were kept. The clonotype comes from a young woman with Graves' hyperthyroidism. The sample was blood. The sequence is built from TRBV5-1 and TRBJ1-2; a tentative D match to TRBD1 spans 6 bases. For the CDR3, the sequence is CASSRLGGRNGYTF. At the DNA level, the sequence is TGCGCCAGCAGCAGGCTCGGGGGCAGAAATGGCTACACCTTC.